This entry is about one T cell receptor beta chain. The sample originates from a study of glioma-infiltrating T cells after dendritic cell vaccination. The CDR3 extends over 15 amino acids. The junction had 6 bases not matched to a gene; V was cut back by 0 bases and J by 4 bases. In germline, CDR1 is SGDLS, CDR2 YYNGEE. Using immunoSEQ multiplex PCR, the repertoire was profiled, and TCRdb retains in-frame clones only, with some absent. The data contain roughly 82,000 clones, approximately 90% of them singletons. The source of this sequence is a human donor with glioblastoma. This rearrangement joins TRBV9 to TRBJ1-1; 7 bases align to TRBD1. Sequencing used blood, obtained before dendritic cell vaccination. The CDR3 loop reads CASSVDSAGGTEAFF. Written as DNA, the CDR3 is TGTGCCAGCAGCGTAGATTCCGCAGGGGGCACTGAAGCTTTCTTT.